This T cell receptor (beta chain) appears in the sequencing data of a study of blood T cell repertoires in COVID-19. Study context: Collection of acute and convalescent COVID-19 samples took place in the United States, Italy and Spain. The analysed material was cDNA or gDNA that came from T cells, B-cell-depleted T cells, or PBMCs.

V shed 1 base and J 3 bases; nucleotides not matched to a gene: 6. Germline V gene lookup returns CDR1 GTSNPN and CDR2 SVGIG (reference sequence). The CDR3 is made up of 15 amino acids. Using immunoSEQ multiplex PCR, the repertoire was profiled, and TCRdb retains in-frame clones only, with some absent. Seen here are 40,000 to 55,000 clones, around 85% observed once, and the top ten hold 30% to 35%. The sample consisted of peripheral blood. The genes are TRBV30 and TRBJ1-5; 7 positions match TRBD1. The TCR originated in a woman of 80 years or more with acute or convalescent COVID-19. CDR3: CAWSEGAFNNQPQHF. The DNA for the CDR3 is TGTGCCTGGAGTGAGGGGGCTTTCAACAATCAGCCCCAGCATTTT.